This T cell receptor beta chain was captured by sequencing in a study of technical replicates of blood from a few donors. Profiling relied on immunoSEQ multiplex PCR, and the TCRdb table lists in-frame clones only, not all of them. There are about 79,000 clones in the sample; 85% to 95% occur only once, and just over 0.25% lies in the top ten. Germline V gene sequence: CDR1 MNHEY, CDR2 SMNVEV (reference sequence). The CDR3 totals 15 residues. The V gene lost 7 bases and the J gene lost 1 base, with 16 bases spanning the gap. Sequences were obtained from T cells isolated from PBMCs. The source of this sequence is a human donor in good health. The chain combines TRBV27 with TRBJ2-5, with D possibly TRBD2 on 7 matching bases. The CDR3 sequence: CASKGSRGAQETQYF. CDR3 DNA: TGTGCCAGCAAGGGTAGCCGGGGGGCCCAAGAGACCCAGTACTTC.